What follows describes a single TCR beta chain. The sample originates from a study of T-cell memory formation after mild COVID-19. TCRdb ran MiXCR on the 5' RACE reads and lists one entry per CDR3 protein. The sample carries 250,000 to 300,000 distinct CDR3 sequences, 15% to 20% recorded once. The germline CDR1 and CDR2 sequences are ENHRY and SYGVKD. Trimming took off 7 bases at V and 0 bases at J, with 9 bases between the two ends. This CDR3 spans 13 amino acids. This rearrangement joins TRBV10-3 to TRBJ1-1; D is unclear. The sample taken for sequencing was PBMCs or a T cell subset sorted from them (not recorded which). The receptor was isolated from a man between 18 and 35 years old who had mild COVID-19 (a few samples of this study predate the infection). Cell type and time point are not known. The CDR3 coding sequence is TGTGCCATCACCCGGACGATGAACACTGAAGCTTTCTTT. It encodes CAITRTMNTEAFF.